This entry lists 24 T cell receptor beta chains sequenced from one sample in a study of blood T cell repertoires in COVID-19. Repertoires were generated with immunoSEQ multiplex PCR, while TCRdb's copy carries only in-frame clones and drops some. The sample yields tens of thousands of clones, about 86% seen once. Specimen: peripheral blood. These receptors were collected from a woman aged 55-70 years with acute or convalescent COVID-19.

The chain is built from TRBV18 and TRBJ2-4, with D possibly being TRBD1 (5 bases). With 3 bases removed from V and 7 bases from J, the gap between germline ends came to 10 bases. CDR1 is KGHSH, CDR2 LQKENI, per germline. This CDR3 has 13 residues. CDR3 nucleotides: TGTGCCAGCTCACCCGGATCAGGGAACATTCAGTACTTC. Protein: CASSPGSGNIQYF.

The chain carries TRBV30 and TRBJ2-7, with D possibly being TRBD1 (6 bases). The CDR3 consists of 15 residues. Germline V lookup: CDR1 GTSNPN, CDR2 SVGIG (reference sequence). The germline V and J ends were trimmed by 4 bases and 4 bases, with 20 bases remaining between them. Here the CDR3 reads CAWTVGQGWVYEQYF. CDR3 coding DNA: TGTGCCTGGACCGTCGGTCAGGGGTGGGTTTACGAGCAGTACTTC. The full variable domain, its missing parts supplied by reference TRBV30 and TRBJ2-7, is SQTIHQWPATLVQPVGSPLSLECTVEGTSNPNLYWYRQAAGRGLQLLFYSVGIGQISSEVPQNLSASRPQDRQFILSSKKLLLSDSGFYLCAWTVGQGWVYEQYFGPGTRLTVT.

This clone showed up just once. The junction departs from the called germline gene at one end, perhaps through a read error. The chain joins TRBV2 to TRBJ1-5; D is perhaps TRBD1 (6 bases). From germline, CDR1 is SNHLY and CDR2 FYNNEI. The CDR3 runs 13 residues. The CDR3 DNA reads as TGTGCCAGCAGGGAAGTATCCCAGGGGCCCTTGCATTTT. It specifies CASREVSQGPLHF.

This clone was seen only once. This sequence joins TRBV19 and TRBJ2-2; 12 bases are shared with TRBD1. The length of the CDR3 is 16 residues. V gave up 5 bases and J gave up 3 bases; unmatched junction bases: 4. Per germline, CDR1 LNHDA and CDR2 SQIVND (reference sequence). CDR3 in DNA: TGTGCCAGTAGTCCCCGGGACAGGGGGCACACCGGGGAGCTGTTTTTT. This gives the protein CASSPRDRGHTGELFF.

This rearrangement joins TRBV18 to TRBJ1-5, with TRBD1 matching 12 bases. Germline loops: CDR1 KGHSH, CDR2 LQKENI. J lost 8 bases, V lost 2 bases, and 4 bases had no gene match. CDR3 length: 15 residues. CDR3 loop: CASSPGTGGGEPQHF. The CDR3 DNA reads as TGTGCCAGCTCACCAGGGACAGGGGGCGGAGAGCCCCAGCATTTT.

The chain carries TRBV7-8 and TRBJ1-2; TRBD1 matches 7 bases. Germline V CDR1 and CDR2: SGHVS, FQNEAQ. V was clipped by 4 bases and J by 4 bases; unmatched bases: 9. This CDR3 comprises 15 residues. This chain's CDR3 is CASSSMPGQIYGYTF. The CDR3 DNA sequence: TGTGCCAGCAGCTCCATGCCGGGACAGATCTATGGCTACACCTTC.

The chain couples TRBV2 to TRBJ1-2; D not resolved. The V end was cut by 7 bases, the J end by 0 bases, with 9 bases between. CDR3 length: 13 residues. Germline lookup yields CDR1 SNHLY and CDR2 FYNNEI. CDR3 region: CASIHNTNYGYTF. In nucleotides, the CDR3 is TGTGCCAGCATCCACAACACTAACTATGGCTACACCTTC.

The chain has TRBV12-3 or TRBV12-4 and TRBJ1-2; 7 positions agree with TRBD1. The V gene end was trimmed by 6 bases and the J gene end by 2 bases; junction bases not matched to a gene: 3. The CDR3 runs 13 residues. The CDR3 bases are TGTGCCAGCAGGATGACAGGGAACTATGGCTACACCTTC. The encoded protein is CASRMTGNYGYTF.

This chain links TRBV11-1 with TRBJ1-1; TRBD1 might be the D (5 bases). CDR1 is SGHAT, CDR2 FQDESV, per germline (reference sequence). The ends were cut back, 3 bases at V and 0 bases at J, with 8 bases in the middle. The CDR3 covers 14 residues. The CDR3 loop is CASSLGGMNTEAFF. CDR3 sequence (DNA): TGTGCCAGCAGCTTGGGGGGGATGAACACTGAAGCTTTCTTT.

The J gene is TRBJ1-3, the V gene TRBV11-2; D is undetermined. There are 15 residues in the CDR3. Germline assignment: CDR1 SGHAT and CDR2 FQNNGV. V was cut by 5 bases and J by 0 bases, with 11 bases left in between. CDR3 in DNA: TGTGCCAGCAGCCAAGGAGTGAGCTCTGGAAACACCATATATTTT. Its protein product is CASSQGVSSGNTIYF. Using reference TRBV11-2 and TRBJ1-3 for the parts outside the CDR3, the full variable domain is EAGVAQSPRYKIIEKRQSVAFWCNPISGHATLYWYQQILGQGPKLLIQFQNNGVVDDSQLPKDRFSAERLKGVDSTLKIQPAKLEDSAVYLCASSQGVSSGNTIYFGEGSWLTVV.

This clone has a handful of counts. The CDR3 DNA sequence: TGTGCCATCAAGACCAACGGGATCGGGGCCAACGTCCTGACTTTC. This encodes CAIKTNGIGANVLTF. V usage is TRBV10-3 and J usage is TRBJ2-6, with D perhaps matching TRBD2 (5 bases). The germline CDR1 and CDR2 sequences are ENHRY and SYGVKD. Trimming took 7 bases from V and 4 from J, leaving 14 bases between them. The CDR3 totals 15 residues.

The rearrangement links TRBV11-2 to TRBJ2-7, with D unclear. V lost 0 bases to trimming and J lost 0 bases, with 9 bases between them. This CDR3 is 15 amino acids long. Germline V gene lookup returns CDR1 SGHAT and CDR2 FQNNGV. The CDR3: CASSLEAESSYEQYF. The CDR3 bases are TGTGCCAGCAGCTTAGAGGCGGAGAGCTCCTACGAGCAGTACTTC.

This CDR3 reads CASSLSGSSGANVLTF. The CDR3 coding sequence is TGCGCCAGCAGCTTGTCAGGGTCGTCTGGGGCCAACGTCCTGACTTTC. The chain joins TRBV5-1 to TRBJ2-6; a possible D gene is TRBD1 (5 bases). V dropped 1 base and J dropped 1 base, with 9 bases sitting between them. The CDR3 is 16 amino acids. CDR1 and CDR2 (germline): SGHRS, YFSETQ.

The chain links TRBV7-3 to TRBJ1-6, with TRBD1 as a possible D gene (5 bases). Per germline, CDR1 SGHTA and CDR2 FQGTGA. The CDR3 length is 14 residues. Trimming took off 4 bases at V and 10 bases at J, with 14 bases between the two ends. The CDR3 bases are TGTGCCAGCAGCTCCTCTACCCGGGGGTCACCCCTCCACTTT. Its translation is CASSSSTRGSPLHF.

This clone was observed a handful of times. CDR3 region: CASSHQGGNNEQFF. The CDR3, as DNA: TGTGCCAGCAGCCACCAGGGCGGGAATAATGAGCAGTTCTTC. The chain is built from TRBV9 and TRBJ2-1, with D perhaps matching TRBD2 (6 bases). Looked up from germline, CDR1 is SGDLS and CDR2 is YYNGEE. Deletions cut 4 bases from V and 7 bases from J, with 15 bases between. There are 14 residues in the CDR3.

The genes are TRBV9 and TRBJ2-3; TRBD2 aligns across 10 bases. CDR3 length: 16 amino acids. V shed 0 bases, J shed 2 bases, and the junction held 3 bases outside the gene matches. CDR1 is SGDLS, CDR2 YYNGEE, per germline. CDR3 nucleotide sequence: TGTGCCAGCAGCGTAGATAGCGGGGGGAACACAGATACGCAGTATTTT. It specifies CASSVDSGGNTDTQYF.

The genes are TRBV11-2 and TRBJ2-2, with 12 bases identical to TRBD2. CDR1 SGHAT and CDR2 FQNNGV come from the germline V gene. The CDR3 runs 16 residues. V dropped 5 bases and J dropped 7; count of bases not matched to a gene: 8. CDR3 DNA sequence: TGTGCCAGCAGCCCAGGAGCTAGCGGGGGGGTCGGGGAGCTGTTTTTT. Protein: CASSPGASGGVGELFF.

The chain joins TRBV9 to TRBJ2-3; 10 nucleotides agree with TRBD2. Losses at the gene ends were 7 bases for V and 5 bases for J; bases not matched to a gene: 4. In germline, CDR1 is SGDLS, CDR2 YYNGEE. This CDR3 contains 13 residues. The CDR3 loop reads CASGSSGGDTQYF. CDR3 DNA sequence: TGTGCCAGCGGGTCTAGCGGGGGAGATACGCAGTATTTT.

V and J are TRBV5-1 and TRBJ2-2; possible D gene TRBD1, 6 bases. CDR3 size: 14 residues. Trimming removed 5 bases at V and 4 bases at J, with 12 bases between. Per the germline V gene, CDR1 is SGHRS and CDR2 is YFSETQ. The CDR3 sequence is CASSSLQGTGELFF. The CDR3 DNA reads TGCGCCAGCAGTTCTCTACAGGGCACCGGGGAGCTGTTTTTT.

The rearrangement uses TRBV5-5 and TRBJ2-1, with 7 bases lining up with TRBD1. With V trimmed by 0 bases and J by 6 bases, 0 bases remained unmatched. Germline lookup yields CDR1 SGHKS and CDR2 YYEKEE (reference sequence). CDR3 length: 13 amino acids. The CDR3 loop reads CASSLAGGNEQFF. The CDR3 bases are TGTGCCAGCAGCTTGGCAGGGGGCAATGAGCAGTTCTTC.

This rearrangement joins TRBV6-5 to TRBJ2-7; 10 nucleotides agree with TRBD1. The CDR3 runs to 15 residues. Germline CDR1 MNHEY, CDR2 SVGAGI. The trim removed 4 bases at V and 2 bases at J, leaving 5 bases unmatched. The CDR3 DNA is TGTGCCAGCAGTTCGGCCGGGACAGGGGCCTACGAGCAGTACTTC. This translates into CASSSAGTGAYEQYF.

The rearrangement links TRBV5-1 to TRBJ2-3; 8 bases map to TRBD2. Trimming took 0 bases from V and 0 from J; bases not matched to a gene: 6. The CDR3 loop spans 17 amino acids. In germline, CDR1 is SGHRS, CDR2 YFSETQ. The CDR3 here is CASSLGSSGSSTDTQYF. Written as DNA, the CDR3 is TGCGCCAGCAGCTTGGGATCAAGCGGGAGTAGCACAGATACGCAGTATTTT.

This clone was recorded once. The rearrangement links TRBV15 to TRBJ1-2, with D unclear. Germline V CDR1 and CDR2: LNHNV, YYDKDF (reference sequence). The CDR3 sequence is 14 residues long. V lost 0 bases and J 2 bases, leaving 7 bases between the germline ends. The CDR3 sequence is CATSRDTGNYGYTF. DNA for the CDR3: TGTGCCACCAGCAGAGATACCGGGAACTATGGCTACACCTTC.

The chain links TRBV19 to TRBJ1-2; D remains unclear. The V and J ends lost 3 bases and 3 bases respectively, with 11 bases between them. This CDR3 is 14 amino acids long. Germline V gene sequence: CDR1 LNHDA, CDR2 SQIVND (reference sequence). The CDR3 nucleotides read TGTGCCAGTAGTATTCAGCCCCAGGACTATGGCTACACCTTC. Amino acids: CASSIQPQDYGYTF. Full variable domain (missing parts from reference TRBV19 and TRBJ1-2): DGGITQSPKYLFRKEGQNVTLSCEQNLNHDAMYWYRQDPGQGLRLIYYSQIVNDFQKGDIAEGYSVSREKKESFPLTVTSAQKNPTAFYLCASSIQPQDYGYTFGSGTRLTVV.